These T cell receptor beta chains were read from a single sample in a study of blood T cell repertoires in COVID-19. Method: immunoSEQ multiplex PCR; TCRdb's copy keeps in-frame clones and lacks some. Of about 79,000 clones listed, around nine tenths were seen once; the top ten hold more than 11%. Sequencing was done on a sample of peripheral blood. The receptor set was obtained from a man between 65 and 79 years old with active or convalescent COVID-19. The CDR3 runs from the conserved cysteine through the conserved F or W. Fields, in order: clone size, J gene, D gene, V gene, CDR3 protein, CDR3 DNA. The D gene is left open where the match is weak. Part of the rows lack a size; the others show once, few, many or a class for expanded clones.

>-|TRBJ2-2|TRBD2|TRBV18
CASSPMGLAHTGELFF
TGTGCCAGCTCACCGATGGGACTAGCGCACACCGGGGAGCTGTTTTTT
>-|TRBJ2-1|TRBD2|TRBV5-4
CASSEISGSASSYNEQFF
TGTGCCAGCAGCGAAATTAGCGGGAGCGCCAGCTCCTACAATGAGCAGTTCTTC
>-|TRBJ1-2|TRBD1|TRBV18
CASSLGTGAYYGYTF
TGTGCCAGCTCACTTGGGACAGGGGCCTACTATGGCTACACCTTC
>once|TRBJ2-2|TRBD1|TRBV28
CASSPRTGYSGELFF
TGTGCCAGCAGTCCACGGACAGGGTATTCCGGGGAGCTGTTTTTT
>-|TRBJ2-1|-|TRBV27
CASSQARIYEQFF
TGTGCCAGCAGCCAAGCCCGCATATATGAGCAGTTCTTC
>-|TRBJ2-7|TRBD2|TRBV15
CATSREGQNEQYF
TGTGCCACTTCTCGGGAGGGGCAGAACGAGCAGTACTTC
>-|TRBJ1-5|-|TRBV12-3/TRBV12-4
CASSSNHQPQHF
TGTGCCAGCAGTTCAAATCATCAGCCCCAGCATTTT
>-|TRBJ1-2|TRBD1|TRBV3-1/TRBV3-2
CASSRTGSSYGYTF
TGTGCCAGCAGCCGGACAGGGTCTTCATATGGCTACACCTTC
>once|TRBJ2-2|-|TRBV5-1
CASSARGGLIGGELFF
TGCGCCAGCAGCGCCCGGGGAGGACTCATCGGGGGGGAGCTGTTTTTT
>-|TRBJ1-1|-|TRBV30
CACERTEAFF
TGTGCCTGCGAGCGGACTGAAGCTTTCTTT
>-|TRBJ2-7|-|TRBV27
CASSLSPDSYDPYEQYF
TGTGCCAGCAGTTTATCCCCAGACAGCTACGATCCTTACGAGCAGTACTTC
>-|TRBJ2-3|TRBD2|TRBV15
CATRDSGRYTDTQYF
TGTGCCACCAGGGATAGCGGGAGGTACACAGATACGCAGTATTTT
>-|TRBJ1-3|-|TRBV6-1
CASSEVAGAPGNTIYF
TGTGCCAGCAGTGAAGTAGCCGGTGCCCCCGGAAACACCATATATTTT
>-|TRBJ1-3|TRBD1|TRBV9
CASSVGAGGTSGNTIYF
TGTGCCAGCAGCGTAGGTGCAGGGGGCACCTCTGGAAACACCATATATTTT
>-|TRBJ1-1|-|TRBV18
CASSPRLLGGNTEAFF
TGTGCCAGCTCACCGCGGTTGTTGGGGGGGAACACTGAAGCTTTCTTT